This T cell receptor beta chain was sequenced during a study of T cell repertoires in cytomegalovirus infection. Study-level background: Use of recently identified HLA-C-restricted and well-studied HLA-B-restricted CMV epitopes was part of the study. Carrying CMV and the relevant HLA type showed in public TCR beta signatures.

This clonotype has at least ten counts. Its antigen is unknown. In TCRdb, the reads were re-called with MiXCR into one record per CDR3 protein. This table holds around 900,000 distinct CDR3 sequences, 31% found once. Material: cultured CD8+ T cells from PBMCs, obtained from culture after CMV antigen stimulation. The clonotype comes from a human donor in good health (CMV status not recorded). Some clones in this sample may be carry-over from other donors' samples.

This chain's CDR3 is CASSPLAEVFNEQFF. The CDR3 DNA reads TGTGCCAGCAGCCCCCTAGCAGAGGTCTTCAATGAGCAGTTCTTC. The chain joins TRBV7-2 to TRBJ2-1; D possibly corresponds to TRBD2 (5 bases). V was trimmed by 5 bases and J by 6 bases, leaving 17 bases between them. Germline CDR1 SGHTA, CDR2 FQGNSA. CDR3 length: 15 residues.